Listed here are 9 T cell receptor beta chains from one sample, sequenced in a study of identical twins. TCRdb passed the 5' RACE reads through MiXCR, listing each CDR3 protein once. This sample has some 790,000 distinct CDR3 sequences, with 15% to 20% found just once. The same sample was also used in a study of T cells expressing NK-cell markers.

Source material: PBMCs. These TCRs come from a woman between 18 and 29 years old in good health.

In this sample, this clonotype turned up a few times. The chain links TRBV6-6 to TRBJ1-2, with a possible D match to TRBD1 (5 bases). Germline lookup yields CDR1 MNHNY and CDR2 SVGAGI (reference sequence). CDR3 length equals 13 residues. The ends were cut back, 8 bases at V and 2 bases at J, with 12 bases in the middle. The CDR3 reads CASGAGKNYGYTF. CDR3 DNA: TGTGCCAGCGGGGCCGGGAAAAACTATGGCTACACCTTC.

This clonotype was seen a handful of times. This chain links TRBV20-1 with TRBJ2-1; 12 bases are a match to TRBD2. The junction had 5 bases not matched to a gene; V was cut back by 5 bases and J by 6 bases. The germline V gene has CDR1 DFQATT and CDR2 SNEGSKA (reference sequence). The CDR3 totals 14 residues. This CDR3 reads CSALAGGLSNEQFF. CDR3 in DNA: TGCAGTGCTCTAGCGGGGGGGCTGTCCAATGAGCAGTTCTTC.

This clonotype has more than one count but fewer than ten. V usage is TRBV12-3 or TRBV12-4 and J usage is TRBJ1-5, with D perhaps TRBD1 (6 bases). Trimming took off 7 bases at V and 4 bases at J, with 14 bases between the two ends. This CDR3 comprises 14 residues. CDR3 sequence reads: CASTLQGWNQPQHF. The CDR3 DNA follows: TGTGCCAGCACCTTACAGGGATGGAATCAGCCCCAGCATTTT.

This clonotype was seen a handful of times. The chain is built from TRBV12-5 and TRBJ1-1; D unclear. The germline V gene encodes CDR1 LGHNT and CDR2 FRNRAP. This CDR3 region has 14 residues. Trimming removed 2 bases at V and 0 bases at J, with 7 bases between. CDR3 amino acids: CASGLIPLNTEAFF. The CDR3 DNA reads TGTGCTAGTGGTTTGATCCCGTTGAACACTGAAGCTTTCTTT.

This clonotype occurred many times. The V call is TRBV12-3 or TRBV12-4, the J call TRBJ1-2; TRBD1 matches 9 bases. The CDR3 is 14 residues long. The V and J ends lost 5 bases and 6 bases, in that order; junction bases with no gene match: 7. CDR3 sequence reads: CASSSRTGVNGYTF. The CDR3 region has the DNA TGTGCCAGCAGTAGTCGGACAGGGGTGAATGGCTACACCTTC.

This clonotype was detected a few times. The chain is built from TRBV7-9 and TRBJ2-1; 9 bases match TRBD2. Germline CDR1 reads SEHNR; CDR2 reads FQNEAQ (reference sequence). The J segment lost 3 bases and the V segment lost 5 bases, leaving 8 bases of the junction unmatched. The CDR3 extends over 16 amino acids. CDR3 protein: CASSGRRGGYYNEQFF. The CDR3 nucleotides are TGTGCCAGCAGCGGACGGCGGGGGGGATACTACAATGAGCAGTTCTTC.

This clonotype was counted between two and nine times. J is TRBJ2-7 and V is TRBV7-2; 12 bases agree with TRBD2. CDR3 length: 16 amino acids. V was pared by 1 base and J by 0 bases, with 1 base of the junction left unmatched. In germline, CDR1 is SGHTA, CDR2 FQGNSA. Here the CDR3 DNA reads TGTGCCAGCAGCTTAGTGGGACTAGCGGGCTCCTACGAGCAGTACTTC. Translating gives CASSLVGLAGSYEQYF.

The rearrangement uses TRBV10-3 and TRBJ2-7; D tentatively reads TRBD1 or TRBD2 (5 bases each). The CDR3 consists of 13 residues. V lost 2 bases, J lost 0 bases, and 5 bases lay in between. The germline V gene has CDR1 ENHRY and CDR2 SYGVKD. The CDR3 DNA reads as TGTGCCATCAGTGAGGGGACCTCCTACGAGCAGTACTTC. Its protein product is CAISEGTSYEQYF.

The chain is built from TRBV7-9 and TRBJ1-2; 9 nucleotides line up with TRBD1. CDR1 is SEHNR and CDR2 is FQNEAQ in the germline V gene (reference sequence). V dropped 3 bases and J dropped 4; count of bases not matched to a gene: 6. There are 15 residues in the CDR3. The CDR3 nucleotides read TGTGCCAGCAGCTTGGGACAGGGTCCCCTCTATGGCTACACCTTC. It encodes CASSLGQGPLYGYTF.